This TCR beta chain was sequenced for a study of human T cells and chemical hapten exposure. Study in general: There were per-sample TCR yield variations, arising mainly from small pooled library volume differences.

The authors' total RNA extraction used unfractionated whole blood. Turning to this clonotype: A much larger clone sits a single nucleotide away, making a read error possible. Here the CDR3 omits its conserved ending phenylalanine or tryptophan, so a read error is the likely source.

The library labeled individual cDNA molecules by adding unique molecular identifiers to them. TCRdb reanalysed the 5' RACE reads using MiXCR and keeps one entry per CDR3 protein. Of 130,000 or so distinct CDR3 sequences in the sample, over 3.5% were seen once. The CDR3 contains 15 residues. CDR1 is SQVTM, CDR2 ANQGSEA, per germline. The V end lost 0 bases, the J end lost 4 bases, and 13 bases lay between the germline ends. The chain links TRBV29-1 to TRBJ2-4, with D possibly TRBD2 on 7 matching bases. This clonotype was sampled from a female donor in good health. The CDR3 reads CSVEDGGGLKNIQYL. The CDR3 nucleotides are TGCAGCGTTGAAGATGGGGGGGGGCTAAAAAACATTCAGTACCTC.